The next 18 T cell receptor beta chains were all read from a single sample in a study of blood T cells in healthy people across ages. The authors ran a second PCR of roughly 6 to 12 cycles using a sample-barcoded 5' primer and a J-beta primer mix. MiXCR was run by TCRdb on the 5' RACE reads, yielding one entry per CDR3 protein. This sample has 1.5 million to 2 million distinct CDR3 sequences, with under 30% found just once. The sample consisted of blood. The source is a woman in her twenties or thirties in good health.

The table lists this clonotype with a few counts. The chain is built from TRBV12-3 or TRBV12-4 and TRBJ2-5, with 11 positions matching TRBD1. This CDR3 comprises 16 residues. J lost 11 bases, V lost 3 bases, and 14 bases had no gene match. The CDR3: CASSLFYGQGAREQYF. The CDR3 DNA sequence: TGTGCCAGCAGTTTGTTCTACGGACAGGGGGCCAGGGAGCAGTACTTC.

This clonotype occurred a few times. The V gene is TRBV7-2, the J gene TRBJ2-3, with unresolved D. Trimming shortened V by 5 bases and J by 1 base, and 13 bases separated the two germline ends. The germline CDR1 and CDR2 sequences are SGHTA and FQGNSA. The CDR3 is 15 residues long. CDR3 nucleotides: TGTGCCAGCAGCCCCATGGGGATACGCACAGATACGCAGTATTTT. It specifies CASSPMGIRTDTQYF.

Only a few counts were recorded for this clonotype. The chain carries TRBV5-6 and TRBJ2-7; a weak D match, TRBD1 (6 bases). Germline V gives CDR1 SGHDT, CDR2 YYEEEE. This CDR3 spans 15 amino acids. The V end lost 0 bases, the J end lost 6 bases, and 16 bases lay between the germline ends. For the CDR3, the DNA is TGTGCCAGCAGCTTGGTTATGTCGGACAGCGGCGAGCAGTACTTC. Translation gives CASSLVMSDSGEQYF.

The chain has TRBV7-2 and TRBJ2-1, with D perhaps TRBD2 (5 bases). The germline V gene encodes CDR1 SGHTA and CDR2 FQGNSA. V shed 4 bases and J shed 7 bases, with 17 bases lying between them. The CDR3 sequence is 15 residues long. As DNA, the CDR3 is TGTGCCAGCAGCTCTACCGGGGTGCGGAGGAATGAGCAGTTCTTC. It translates to CASSSTGVRRNEQFF.

At least ten counts were recorded for this clonotype. The J gene is TRBJ2-5, the V gene TRBV10-3; perhaps TRBD2 as D (5 bases). The CDR3 runs to 14 residues. CDR1 and CDR2 from the germline V gene are ENHRY and SYGVKD. Trimming left V 8 bases short and J 5 bases short, with 18 bases between. CDR3 sequence: CAIGEGRGLETQYF. CDR3 coding DNA: TGTGCCATCGGCGAGGGCCGTGGGTTGGAGACCCAGTACTTC.

This clonotype has more than one count but fewer than ten. The chain carries TRBV14 and TRBJ2-3; D may be TRBD1 (6 bases). Germline loops: CDR1 SGHDN, CDR2 FVKESK. Trimming took off 1 base at V and 3 bases at J, with 14 bases between the two ends. The length of the CDR3 is 16 residues. The CDR3 is CASSQGGWTATDTQYF. Here the CDR3 DNA reads TGTGCCAGCAGCCAAGGGGGTTGGACAGCAACAGATACGCAGTATTTT.

This clonotype has only a few counts. A read error is possible here, since a much larger clone lies one base away. V and J are TRBV27 and TRBJ2-1; 10 bases align to TRBD2. The CDR3 length is 16 residues. Germline loops: CDR1 MNHEY, CDR2 SMNVEV (reference sequence). The CDR3 spells CASSLWSSGGSDEQFF. The CDR3 DNA reads as TGTGCCAGCAGCTTATGGTCTAGCGGGGGATCCGACGAGCAGTTCTTC.

The chain has TRBV6-1 and TRBJ2-3; D may be TRBD1 (6 bases). Germline CDR1 and CDR2: MNHNS and SASEGT. The CDR3 length is 16 residues. The germline V and J ends were trimmed by 0 bases and 1 base, with 11 bases remaining between them. The CDR3 here is CASSEAGGPGTDTQYF. The CDR3 nucleotides read TGTGCCAGCAGTGAAGCAGGGGGTCCGGGCACAGATACGCAGTATTTT.

CDR3 sequence (DNA): TGTGCCAGCAGTGAAAGAACAGGGGGGGCTGAAGCTTTCTTT. It translates to CASSERTGGAEAFF. The J gene is TRBJ1-1, the V gene TRBV2; 8 bases are a match to TRBD1. V was pared by 2 bases and J by 6 bases, with 5 bases of the junction left unmatched. CDR3 length equals 14 residues. The germline V gene has CDR1 SNHLY and CDR2 FYNNEI.

V is TRBV4-1 and J is TRBJ2-7, with D tentatively TRBD2 (6 bases). Germline values: CDR1 MGHRA, CDR2 YSYEKL. This CDR3 contains 15 residues. With 2 bases removed from V and 5 bases from J, the gap between germline ends came to 16 bases. Written as DNA, the CDR3 is TGCGCCAGCAGCCAATCGGAGGGAATTAGTGACGAGCAGTACTTC. Its translation is CASSQSEGISDEQYF.

The genes are TRBV9 and TRBJ2-7; 12 bases align to TRBD2. This CDR3 region has 15 residues. After removal of 3 bases from V and 6 bases from J, the junction contained 7 bases not matched to a gene. The V gene's germline CDR1 is SGDLS and CDR2 YYNGEE. The CDR3 DNA reads TGTGCCAGCAGCGGATCTAGCGGGAGGGACTCCGAGCAGTACTTC. As protein: CASSGSSGRDSEQYF.

Notes on this clonotype: A read error may explain this, as a much larger clone is one base away. The rearrangement uses TRBV20-1 and TRBJ2-7; possibly TRBD1 or TRBD2 for D (5 bases each). The DNA matches TRBJ2-1 better at its end, which makes the J call doubtful. Per germline, CDR1 DFQATT and CDR2 SNEGSKA (reference sequence). The CDR3 sequence is 15 residues long. The CDR3 protein is CSAVQPRDHRYEQFF. As DNA, the CDR3 is TGCAGTGCTGTACAGCCCCGGGACCACCGCTACGAGCAGTTCTTC.

This clonotype was seen more than once but under ten times. CDR3 region: CASSQDLPSGNYEQYF. The CDR3 coding sequence is TGCGCCAGCAGCCAAGATCTTCCTAGCGGCAACTACGAGCAGTACTTC. The chain combines TRBV4-3 with TRBJ2-7; 7 nucleotides match TRBD2. CDR1 is LGHNA and CDR2 is YSLEER in the germline V gene. V lost 0 bases, J lost 3 bases, and 8 bases stayed unmatched. This CDR3 comprises 16 residues.

The V gene is TRBV5-1, the J gene TRBJ2-3; D not certain. Germline V gene sequence: CDR1 SGHRS, CDR2 YFSETQ. V lost 0 bases and J 6 bases, leaving 11 bases between the germline ends. The CDR3 loop spans 14 amino acids. CDR3 in DNA: TGCGCCAGCAGCTTGGAGGCTTTAGGCGATACGCAGTATTTT. It translates to CASSLEALGDTQYF.

This chain connects TRBV12-3 or TRBV12-4 to TRBJ2-3; a weak D match, TRBD1 (6 bases). The V gene lost 5 bases and the J gene lost 4 bases, with 16 bases spanning the gap. The CDR3 runs to 15 residues. The CDR3: CASSLTGDSADTQYF. The CDR3 DNA is TGTGCCAGCAGTCTGACAGGAGATAGCGCAGATACGCAGTATTTT.

With respect to this clonotype: A much larger clone lies a single base off, so this may be a read error. The chain uses TRBV12-3 or TRBV12-4 and TRBJ2-5, with D perhaps TRBD1 or TRBD2 (5 bases each). The CDR3 is 17 residues long. The germline V and J ends were trimmed by 5 bases and 7 bases, with 26 bases remaining between them. DNA of the CDR3: TGTGCCAGCAGTCCCCTGGGGGACGGACAACCGAAAGGGACCCAGTACTTC. Its translation is CASSPLGDGQPKGTQYF.

This clonotype was seen many times. CDR3 nucleotide sequence: TGTGCCAGCAGTTTAACGGTCGCGGAGACCCAGTACTTC. Amino acid sequence: CASSLTVAETQYF. The chain is built from TRBV12-3 or TRBV12-4 and TRBJ2-5; D gene ambiguous. There are 13 residues in the CDR3. V was trimmed by 2 bases and J by 5 bases, leaving 9 bases between them.

The chain is built from TRBV5-6 and TRBJ2-7, with 7 bases fitting TRBD2. J lost 5 bases, V lost 4 bases, and 12 bases had no gene match. The CDR3 contains 15 residues. CDR1 is SGHDT and CDR2 is YYEEEE in the germline V gene. As DNA, the CDR3 is TGTGCCAGCAGCCCTACTCGCGGGAGTAGGGACGAGCAGTACTTC. It is translated as CASSPTRGSRDEQYF.